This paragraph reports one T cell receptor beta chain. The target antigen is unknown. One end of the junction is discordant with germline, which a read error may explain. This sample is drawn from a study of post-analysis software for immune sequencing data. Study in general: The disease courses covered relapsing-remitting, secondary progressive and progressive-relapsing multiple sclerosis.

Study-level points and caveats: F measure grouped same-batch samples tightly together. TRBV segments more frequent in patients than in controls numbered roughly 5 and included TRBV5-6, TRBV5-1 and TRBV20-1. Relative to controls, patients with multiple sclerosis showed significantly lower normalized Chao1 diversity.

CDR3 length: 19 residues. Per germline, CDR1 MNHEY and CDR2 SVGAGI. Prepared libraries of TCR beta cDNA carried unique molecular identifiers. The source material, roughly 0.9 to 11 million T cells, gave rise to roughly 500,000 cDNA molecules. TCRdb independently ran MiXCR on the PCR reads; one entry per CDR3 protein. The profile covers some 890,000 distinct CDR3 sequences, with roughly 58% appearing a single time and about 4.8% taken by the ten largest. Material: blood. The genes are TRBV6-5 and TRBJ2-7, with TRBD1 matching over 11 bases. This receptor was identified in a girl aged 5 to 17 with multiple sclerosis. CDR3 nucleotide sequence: TGTGCCAGCAGTCACTCGAATGGGTGGGACAGGGGGATATCCTACGAGCAGTACTTC. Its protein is CASSHSNGWDRGISYEQYF.